A selection of T cell receptor beta chains follows, all from one sample in a study of radiation and T cells in renal cell carcinoma. Assay: immunoSEQ multiplex PCR; the TCRdb copy retains only in-frame clones and omits some. The table shows roughly 170,000 clones, with about 88% occurring only once. The sequenced sample was blood, obtained from a patient whose treatment included radiotherapy and nephrectomy. The receptors were sampled from a woman aged 45-59 years with renal cell carcinoma. Each CDR3 is given with its conserved first and last residue. A D gene is named only where the DNA matches it firmly. A clone size is listed for some rows: how often the clone was seen (once, few, many), or a class if it is expanded.

V,size,D,length,J,DNA,CDR3
TRBV5-1,few,.,13,TRBJ1-1,TGCGCCAGCAGCTACGCCTCGAACACTGAAGCTTTCTTT,CASSYASNTEAFF
TRBV29-1,.,TRBD1,11,TRBJ2-1,TGCAGCGTCCCGGACAGGAGGGAGCAGTTCTTC,CSVPDRREQFF
TRBV19,few,.,14,TRBJ1-2,TGTGCCAGTAGTATTCCCCTCTCACACTATGGCTACACCTTC,CASSIPLSHYGYTF
TRBV6-1,.,.,14,TRBJ1-5,TGTGCCAGCGGGGGGGAGAGGAGCAATCAGCCCCAGCATTTT,CASGGERSNQPQHF
TRBV30,few,.,13,TRBJ1-1,TGTGCCTGGACCTTGAGGATATCCACTGAAGCTTTCTTT,CAWTLRISTEAFF
TRBV11-2,.,.,15,TRBJ1-1,TGTGCCAGCAGCTTAGGGACCTATATGAACACTGAAGCTTTCTTT,CASSLGTYMNTEAFF
TRBV6-1,.,TRBD1,14,TRBJ1-2,TGTGCCAGCAGCTCAGCTTTAACAGGGGATGGCTACACCTTC,CASSSALTGDGYTF
TRBV18,.,.,16,TRBJ2-1,TGTGCCAGCTCACCTGGGGGGGCCTCCTCCTACAATGAGCAGTTCTTC,CASSPGGASSYNEQFF
TRBV30,.,TRBD1,13,TRBJ2-7,TGTGCCTGGAGGGGGACAGGGTTCTACGAGCAGTACTTC,CAWRGTGFYEQYF
TRBV7-9,.,.,14,TRBJ1-1,TGTGCCAGCAGCTTGGGACGGTCGAACACTGAAGCTTTCTTT,CASSLGRSNTEAFF
TRBV6-5,.,TRBD2,15,TRBJ2-1,TGTGCCAGCAGACAGAGCGGGGGGCAATACAATGAGCAGTTCTTC,CASRQSGGQYNEQFF
TRBV30,.,TRBD2,17,TRBJ2-3,TGTGCCTGGAGTGTACTGGGGGGAGCGGGGGGTGGTGATACGCAGTATTTT,CAWSVLGGAGGGDTQYF
TRBV6-1,once,.,13,TRBJ1-2,TGTGCCAGCAGTGAAGGAGGCCTCTATGGCTACACCTTC,CASSEGGLYGYTF
TRBV5-1,.,.,13,TRBJ2-7,TGCGCCAGCAGCTTGGTCAGGGCCTACGAGCAGTACTTC,CASSLVRAYEQYF
TRBV5-1,once,TRBD1,17,TRBJ2-2,TGCGCCAGCAGCCAGAGGGCCCCGGGACAGGGGGCCGGGGAGCTGTTTTTT,CASSQRAPGQGAGELFF
TRBV4-1,.,.,13,TRBJ1-1,TGCGCCAGCAGCCAAGATGGGGTACTAGAAGCTTTCTTT,CASSQDGVLEAFF
TRBV7-9,few,.,10,TRBJ2-2,TGTGCCAGCGGGGGCGGGGAGCTGTTTTTT,CASGGGELFF
TRBV7-9,.,.,14,TRBJ1-2,TGTGCCAGCAGCTTAGGGGGTTTAATGAATGGCTACACCTTC,CASSLGGLMNGYTF
TRBV7-8,.,.,17,TRBJ1-1,TGTGCCAGCAGCTTAGATCTCGGACGGGACCTAAGCACTGAAGCTTTCTTT,CASSLDLGRDLSTEAFF
TRBV5-4,.,.,13,TRBJ1-3,TGTGCCAGCAGCACGGGAGGGGGAAACACCATATATTTT,CASSTGGGNTIYF